There are a few counts of the clone carrying this TCR beta chain. Antigen unknown. This sample was taken from a study of vaccination and CD4 T cells after COVID-19. The Oncomine TCR Beta short-read assay sequenced DNA from cultured CD4+ T cells. Investigators isolated genomic DNA from cultured CD4+ T cells. TCRdb reanalysed the PCR reads using MiXCR and keeps one entry per CDR3 protein. The data contain 8,500 to 10,000 distinct CDR3 sequences, around 59% of them singletons. Described treatment: roughly 11-day PBMC culture with coronavirus spike peptide pools or control peptides (ViraFEST assay). Unexposed donor CD4+ T cells predated the COVID-19 pandemic, collected 2011-2018. Overall study findings and caveats: Within the convalescent patients, spike mono-reactivity was found in 304 of 307 vaccine-specific clones.

The clonotype was recovered from a human donor in good health. Sample: CD4+ T cells from blood, cultured in vitro.

Written as DNA, the CDR3 is TGTGCCAGCAGTTTCAGGGCCTATGGCTACACCTTC. Its protein is CASSFRAYGYTF. This chain joins TRBV12-3 or TRBV12-4 and TRBJ1-2; TRBD1 might be the D (5 bases). The CDR3 consists of 12 residues. V lost 3 bases to trimming and J lost 4 bases, with 6 bases between them.